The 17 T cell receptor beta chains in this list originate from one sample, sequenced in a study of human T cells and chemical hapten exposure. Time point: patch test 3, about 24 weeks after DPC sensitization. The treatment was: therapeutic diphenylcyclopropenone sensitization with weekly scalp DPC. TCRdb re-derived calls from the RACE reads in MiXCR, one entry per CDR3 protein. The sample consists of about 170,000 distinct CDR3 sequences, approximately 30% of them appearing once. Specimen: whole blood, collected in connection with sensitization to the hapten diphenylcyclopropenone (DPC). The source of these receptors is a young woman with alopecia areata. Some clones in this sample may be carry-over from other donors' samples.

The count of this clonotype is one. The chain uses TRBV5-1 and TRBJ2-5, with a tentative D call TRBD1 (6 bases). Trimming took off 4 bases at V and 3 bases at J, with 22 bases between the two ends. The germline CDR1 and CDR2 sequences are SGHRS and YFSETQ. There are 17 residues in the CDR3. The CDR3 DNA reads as TGCGCCAGCAGCCTGGCCAGGGGAATAGTTACGAAAGAGACCCAGTACTTC. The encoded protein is CASSLARGIVTKETQYF.

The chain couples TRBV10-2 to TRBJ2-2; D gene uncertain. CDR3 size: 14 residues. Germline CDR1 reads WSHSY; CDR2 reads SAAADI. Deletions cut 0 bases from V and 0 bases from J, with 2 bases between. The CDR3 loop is CASSESANTGELFF. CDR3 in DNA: TGCGCCAGCAGTGAGTCGGCGAACACCGGGGAGCTGTTTTTT.

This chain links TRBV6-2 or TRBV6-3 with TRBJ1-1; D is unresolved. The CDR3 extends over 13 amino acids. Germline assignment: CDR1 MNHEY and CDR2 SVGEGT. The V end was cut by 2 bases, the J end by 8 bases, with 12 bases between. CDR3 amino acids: CASSYPPRPEAFF. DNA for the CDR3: TGTGCCAGCAGTTACCCCCCTCGGCCGGAAGCTTTCTTT.

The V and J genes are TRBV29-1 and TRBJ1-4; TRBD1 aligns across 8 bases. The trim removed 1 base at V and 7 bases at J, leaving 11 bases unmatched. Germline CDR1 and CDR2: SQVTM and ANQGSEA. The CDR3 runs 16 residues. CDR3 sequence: CSVEGVTGAGGEKLFF. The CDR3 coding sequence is TGCAGCGTTGAAGGGGTGACAGGGGCTGGGGGTGAAAAACTGTTTTTT.

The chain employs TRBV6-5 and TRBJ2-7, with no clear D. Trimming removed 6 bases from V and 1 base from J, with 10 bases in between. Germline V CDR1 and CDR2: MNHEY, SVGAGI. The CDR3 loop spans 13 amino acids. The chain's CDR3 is CASRSSGSYEQYF. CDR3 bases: TGTGCCAGCAGGTCCTCCGGGTCCTACGAGCAGTACTTC.

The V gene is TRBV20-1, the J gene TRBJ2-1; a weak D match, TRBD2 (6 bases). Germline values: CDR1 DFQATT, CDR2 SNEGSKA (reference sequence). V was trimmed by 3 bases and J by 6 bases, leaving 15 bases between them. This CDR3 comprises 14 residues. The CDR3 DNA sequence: TGCAGTGCTAGTTCGGTACTAGCACCCAATGAGCAGTTCTTC. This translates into CSASSVLAPNEQFF.

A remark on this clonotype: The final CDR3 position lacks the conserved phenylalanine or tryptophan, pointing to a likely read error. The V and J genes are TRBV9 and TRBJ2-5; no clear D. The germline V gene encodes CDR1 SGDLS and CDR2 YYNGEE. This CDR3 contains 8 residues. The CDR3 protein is CVGETQYS. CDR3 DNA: TGTGTCGGGGAGACCCAGTACTCC.

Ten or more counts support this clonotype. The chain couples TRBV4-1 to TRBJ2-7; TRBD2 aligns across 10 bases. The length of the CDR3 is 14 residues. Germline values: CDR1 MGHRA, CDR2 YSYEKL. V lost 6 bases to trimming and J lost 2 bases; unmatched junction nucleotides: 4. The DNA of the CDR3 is TGCGCCAGCAGTCCCGGGACTAGCGCCTACGAGCAGTACTTC. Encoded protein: CASSPGTSAYEQYF.

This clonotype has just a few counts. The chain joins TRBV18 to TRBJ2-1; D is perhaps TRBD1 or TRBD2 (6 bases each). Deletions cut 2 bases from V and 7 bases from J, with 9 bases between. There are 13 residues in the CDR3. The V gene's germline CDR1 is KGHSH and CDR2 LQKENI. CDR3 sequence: CASSPWRGNEQFF. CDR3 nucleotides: TGTGCCAGCTCACCATGGAGGGGGAATGAGCAGTTCTTC.

The CDR3 region is CASTSGAASNYGYTF. The CDR3 region has the DNA TGTGCCAGCACCTCAGGGGCAGCTTCTAACTATGGCTACACCTTC. This sequence joins TRBV12-3 or TRBV12-4 and TRBJ1-2, with TRBD1 as a possible D gene (6 bases). Trimming removed 7 bases from V and 0 bases from J, with 15 bases in between. The CDR3 covers 15 residues.

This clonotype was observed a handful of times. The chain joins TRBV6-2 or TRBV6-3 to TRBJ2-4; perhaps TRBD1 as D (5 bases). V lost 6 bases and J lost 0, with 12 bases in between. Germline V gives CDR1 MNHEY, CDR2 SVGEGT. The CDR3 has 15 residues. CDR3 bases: TGTGCCAGCAGAGGTGACAGCCTAGCCAAAAACATTCAGTACTTC. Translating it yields CASRGDSLAKNIQYF.

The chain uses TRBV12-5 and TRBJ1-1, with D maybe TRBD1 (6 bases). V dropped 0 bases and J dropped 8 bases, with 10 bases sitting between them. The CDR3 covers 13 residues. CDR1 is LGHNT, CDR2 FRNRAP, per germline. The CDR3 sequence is CASGLVAGGEAFF. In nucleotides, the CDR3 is TGTGCTAGTGGTTTGGTAGCCGGGGGCGAAGCTTTCTTT.

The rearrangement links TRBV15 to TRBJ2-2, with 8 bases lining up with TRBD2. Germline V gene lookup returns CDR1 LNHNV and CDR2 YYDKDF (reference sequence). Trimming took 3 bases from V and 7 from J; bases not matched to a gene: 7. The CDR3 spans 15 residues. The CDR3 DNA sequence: TGTGCCACCAGCAGGAAGCGGGAGAGGAGCGGGGAGCTGTTTTTT. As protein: CATSRKRERSGELFF.

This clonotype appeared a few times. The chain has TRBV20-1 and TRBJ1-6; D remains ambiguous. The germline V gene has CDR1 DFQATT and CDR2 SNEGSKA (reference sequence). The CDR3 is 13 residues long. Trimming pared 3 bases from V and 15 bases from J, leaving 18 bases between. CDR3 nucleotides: TGCAGTGCTAGTGAACCGACCCTCCTTCACCTCCACTTT. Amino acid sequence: CSASEPTLLHLHF.

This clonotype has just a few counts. CDR3 sequence reads: CASSKIGDINEKLFF. The CDR3 DNA sequence: TGTGCCAGCAGCAAGATCGGGGATATTAATGAAAAACTGTTTTTT. The gene calls are TRBV11-2 and TRBJ1-4; no clear D gene. This CDR3 region has 15 residues. Trimming pared 5 bases from V and 4 bases from J, leaving 14 bases between. Germline CDR1 reads SGHAT; CDR2 reads FQNNGV.

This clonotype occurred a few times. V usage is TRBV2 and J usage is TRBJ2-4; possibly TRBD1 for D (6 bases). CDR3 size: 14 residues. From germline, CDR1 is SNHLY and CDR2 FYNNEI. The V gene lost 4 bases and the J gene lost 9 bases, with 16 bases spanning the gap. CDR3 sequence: CASSGGQGYGIQYF. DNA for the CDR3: TGTGCCAGCAGTGGGGGGCAGGGGTATGGCATTCAGTACTTC.

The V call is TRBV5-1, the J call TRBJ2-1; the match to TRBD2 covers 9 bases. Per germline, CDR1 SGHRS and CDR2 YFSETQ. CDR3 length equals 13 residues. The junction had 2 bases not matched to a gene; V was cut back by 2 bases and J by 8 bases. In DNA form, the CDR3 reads TGCGCCAGCAGCTTTAGCGGGGGCTATGAGCAGTTCTTC. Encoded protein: CASSFSGGYEQFF.